These 5 T cell receptor beta chains were sequenced from one sample in a study of cytomegalovirus exposure and HLA in healthy donors (TCRdb year 2017). The library relied on the immunoSEQ multiplex PCR assay. TCRdb stores this immuneACCESS table with in-frame sequences only. Part of the clones is absent; in the studies checked, under half of the shortfall reflects unresolved V genes, and no reason is known for the rest. For this sample there are some 200,000 clones; about 89% appear just once. The ten largest clones represent 6.5% to 7.5% of the sample. Sequencing was performed on PBMCs. These receptors came from a man younger than 45 in good health and CMV-seropositive.

The DNA of the CDR3 is TGTGCCAGCAGTTGGGCCCCGGGACTATCTCCCTATGGCTACACCTTC. Its protein is CASSWAPGLSPYGYTF. The chain joins TRBV6-5 to TRBJ1-2, with D perhaps matching TRBD1 (5 bases). The CDR3 has 16 amino acids. The germline CDR1 and CDR2 sequences are MNHEY and SVGAGI. The V and J ends lost 4 bases and 4 bases respectively, with 19 bases between them.

The chain couples TRBV6-5 to TRBJ2-3; 8 positions match TRBD1. The CDR3 extends over 14 amino acids. Looked up from germline, CDR1 is MNHEY and CDR2 is SVGAGI. V trimming: 4 bases; J trimming: 7 bases; junction bases outside the gene matches: 7. This CDR3 reads CASSLDRAGYTQYF. The CDR3, as DNA: TGTGCCAGCAGTTTGGACAGGGCTGGGTATACGCAGTATTTT.

The V call is TRBV5-6, the J call TRBJ2-2; 9 nucleotides match TRBD1. V lost 5 bases and J lost 4; bases outside the gene matches: 9. The germline CDR1 and CDR2 sequences are SGHDT and YYEEEE. The length of the CDR3 is 16 residues. Written as DNA, the CDR3 is TGTGCCAGCAGTCCCCTCGGGACAGGGCTCACCGGGGAGCTGTTTTTT. Its translation is CASSPLGTGLTGELFF.

The rearrangement joins TRBV2 to TRBJ1-1, with TRBD1 as a possible D gene (6 bases). V was clipped by 5 bases and J by 5 bases, with 15 bases between them. There are 14 residues in the CDR3. Germline CDR1 is SNHLY and CDR2 is FYNNEI. CDR3 region: CASSLNRAGTEAFF. CDR3 DNA sequence: TGTGCCAGCAGTCTAAACAGGGCTGGGACTGAAGCTTTCTTT.

The chain recombines TRBV27 with TRBJ1-2; D might be TRBD1 (5 bases). The CDR3 loop spans 12 amino acids. Trimming stripped 5 bases from V and 4 bases from J, with 8 bases between. Germline CDR1 and CDR2: MNHEY and SMNVEV (reference sequence). DNA of the CDR3: TGTGCCAGCAGTGGGGGAAGCTATGGCTACACCTTC. Its translation: CASSGGSYGYTF.